The rows below give T cell receptor beta chains drawn from one sample of a study of vaccination and CD4 T cells after COVID-19. TCRdb analysed the PCR reads with MiXCR anew, one entry per CDR3 protein. The repertoire includes roughly 4,500 distinct CDR3 sequences, over 20% of them detected once, and about 21% sits in the top ten. These receptors are not linked to any known antigen. Material: CD4+ T cells from blood, cultured in vitro. The receptor set was obtained from a human donor who had recovered from COVID-19. Both conserved end residues are part of each CDR3. The D gene is left open where the match is weak. Clone size is shown for a subset of rows, as once, few, many or a class of expanded clone.

j_call v_call clone_size d_call cdr3_aa cdr3_nt
TRBJ2-2 TRBV9 - - CASSVVGTGELFF TGTGCCAGCAGCGTAGTAGGAACCGGGGAGCTGTTTTTT
TRBJ2-7 TRBV21-1 few - CASSKVDGMVSYEQYF TGTGCCAGCAGCAAAGTAGATGGGATGGTCTCCTACGAGCAGTACTTC
TRBJ2-5 TRBV20-1 few TRBD2 CSANGLAGRPQETQYF TGCAGTGCAAACGGACTAGCGGGGAGACCCCAAGAGACCCAGTACTTC
TRBJ2-5 TRBV19 - - CASSTGRDNRETQYF TGTGCCAGTAGCACAGGGCGGGACAATAGAGAGACCCAGTACTTC
TRBJ2-7 TRBV3-1 - TRBD2 CASSPAGGGYEQYF TGTGCCAGCAGCCCAGCGGGGGGCGGCTACGAGCAGTACTTC
TRBJ1-2 TRBV28 - - CASTRTQYGYTF TGTGCCAGCACCCGGACGCAGTATGGCTACACCTTC
TRBJ2-7 TRBV25-1 few - CASSEVVEQYF TGTGCCAGCAGTGAAGTGGTCGAGCAGTACTTC
TRBJ1-2 TRBV2 few - CASSSTGLFYGYTF TGTGCCAGCAGTTCGACAGGCCTTTTTTATGGCTACACCTTC
TRBJ2-5 TRBV5-4 - - CASSLEQTNQETQYF TGTGCCAGCAGCTTGGAACAGACTAACCAGGAGACCCAGTACTTC
TRBJ1-6 TRBV11-2 medium-sized - CASSLGMGTGAYNSPLHF TGTGCCAGCAGCTTAGGGATGGGGACGGGCGCCTATAATTCACCCCTCCACTTT
TRBJ1-5 TRBV2 medium-sized - CASSGTDHSNQPQHF TGTGCCAGCAGTGGGACCGACCATAGCAATCAGCCCCAGCATTTT
TRBJ1-6 TRBV3-1 - - CASSPDRISPLHF TGTGCCAGCAGCCCGGACAGAATTTCACCCCTCCACTTT
TRBJ1-3 TRBV19 - - CASRQSSGNTIYF TGTGCCAGTAGACAGTCCTCTGGAAACACCATATATTTT
TRBJ1-4 TRBV5-1 - - CASSLVGGSEKLFF TGCGCCAGCAGCTTGGTAGGGGGTAGTGAAAAACTGTTTTTT
TRBJ1-5 TRBV7-3 - - CASSLMAPQHF TGTGCCAGCAGCTTAATGGCGCCCCAGCATTTT
TRBJ2-1 TRBV20-1 - - CSADAGKSYNEQFF TGCAGTGCTGACGCGGGCAAGTCCTACAATGAGCAGTTCTTC